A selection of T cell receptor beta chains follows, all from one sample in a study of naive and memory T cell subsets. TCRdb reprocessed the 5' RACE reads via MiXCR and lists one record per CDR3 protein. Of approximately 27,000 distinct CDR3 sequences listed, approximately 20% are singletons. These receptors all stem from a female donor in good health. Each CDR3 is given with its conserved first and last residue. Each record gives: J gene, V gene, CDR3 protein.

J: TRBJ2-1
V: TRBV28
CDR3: CASGGQPNNEQFF

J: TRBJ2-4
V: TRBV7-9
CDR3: CASSANLGLPLDIQYF

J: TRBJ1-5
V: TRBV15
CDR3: CATSRDRGSNQPQHF

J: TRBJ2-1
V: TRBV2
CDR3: CASSEFSPRGNEQFF

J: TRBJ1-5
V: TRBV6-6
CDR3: CASSYQTGDSNQPQHF

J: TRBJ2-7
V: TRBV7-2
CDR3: CASSLVQTHEQYF

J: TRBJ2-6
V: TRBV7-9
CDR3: CASSSGDGSSGANVLTF

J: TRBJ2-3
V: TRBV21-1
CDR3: CASSNGRALRTDTQYF

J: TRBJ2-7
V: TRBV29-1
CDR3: CSVGGHSATLEQYF

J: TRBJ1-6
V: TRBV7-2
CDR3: CASSLEAGAYNSPLHF

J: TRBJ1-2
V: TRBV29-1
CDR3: CSVPIPPGQGDYGYTF

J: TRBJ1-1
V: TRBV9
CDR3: CASSLTGGDANTEAFF

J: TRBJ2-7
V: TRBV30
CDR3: CAWSGTGSLYEQYF

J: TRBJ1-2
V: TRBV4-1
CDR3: CASSQPVRKVDGYTF

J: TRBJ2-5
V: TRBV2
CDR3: CASSLGATAQYF

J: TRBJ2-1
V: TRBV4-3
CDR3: CASSQEARFSYNEQFF

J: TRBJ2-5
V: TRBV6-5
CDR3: CASRDVADQETQYF

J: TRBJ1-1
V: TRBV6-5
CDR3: CASSPQGREAFF

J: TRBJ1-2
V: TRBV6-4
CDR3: CASRDHYGYTF

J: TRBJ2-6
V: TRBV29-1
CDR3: CSVAPYSGANVLTF

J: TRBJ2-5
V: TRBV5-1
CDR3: CASSLSQETQYF

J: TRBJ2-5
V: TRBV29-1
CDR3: CSVGAETQYF

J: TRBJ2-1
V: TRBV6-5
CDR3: CASRLGTSGRNEQFF

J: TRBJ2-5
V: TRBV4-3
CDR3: CASSQGTSGRVKQETQYF

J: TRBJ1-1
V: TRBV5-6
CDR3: CASSLGGATEAFF

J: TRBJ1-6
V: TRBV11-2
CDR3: CASSLERGRSYSPLHF

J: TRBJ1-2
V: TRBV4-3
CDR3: CASSQVAAGGLDGYTF

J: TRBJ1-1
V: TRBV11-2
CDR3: CASSDTTGTGMNTEAFF

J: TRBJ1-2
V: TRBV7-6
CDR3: CASSPRPSGNYGYTF

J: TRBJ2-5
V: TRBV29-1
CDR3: CSARRGASRSETQYF

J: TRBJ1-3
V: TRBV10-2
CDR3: CASARQLGNTIYF

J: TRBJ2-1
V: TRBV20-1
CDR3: CSARALAGGVYNEQFF

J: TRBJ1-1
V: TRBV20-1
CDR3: CSARRARGVTEAFF

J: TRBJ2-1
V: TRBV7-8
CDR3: CASRLGGLAGGYNEQFF

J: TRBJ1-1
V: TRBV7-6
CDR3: CASSRAGGPVGTEAFF

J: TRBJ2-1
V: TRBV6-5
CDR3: CASSYGGRALNEQFF

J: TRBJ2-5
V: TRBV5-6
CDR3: CASSLTGVETQYF

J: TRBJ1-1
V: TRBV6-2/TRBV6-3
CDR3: CASSYSAENTEAFF

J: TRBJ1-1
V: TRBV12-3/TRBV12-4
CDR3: CASSLLGGLGINTEAFF

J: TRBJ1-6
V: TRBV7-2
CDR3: CASSPGRAGSSPLHF

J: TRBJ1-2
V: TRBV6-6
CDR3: CASSYLAADYYGYTF

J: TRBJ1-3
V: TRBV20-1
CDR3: CSALDQNTIYF

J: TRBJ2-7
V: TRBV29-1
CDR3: CSVYLSPNYEQYF

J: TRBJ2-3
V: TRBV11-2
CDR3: CASSSQTSVTDTQYF

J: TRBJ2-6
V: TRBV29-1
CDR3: CSVERGREVNVLTF

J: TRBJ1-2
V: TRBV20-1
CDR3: CSARPVGQGLDGYTF

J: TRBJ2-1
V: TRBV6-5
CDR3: CASSYLGEPYNEQFF

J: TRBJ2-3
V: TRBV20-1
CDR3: CSVPERGVSTDTQYF

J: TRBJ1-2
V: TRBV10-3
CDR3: CAISEGQGYGYTF

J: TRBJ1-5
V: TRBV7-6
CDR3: CASSARGFQPQHF

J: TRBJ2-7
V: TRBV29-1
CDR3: CSVDGPGDSSEYF

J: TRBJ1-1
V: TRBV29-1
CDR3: CSAQGTNTEAFF

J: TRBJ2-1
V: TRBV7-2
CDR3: CASSHDRGRENEQFF